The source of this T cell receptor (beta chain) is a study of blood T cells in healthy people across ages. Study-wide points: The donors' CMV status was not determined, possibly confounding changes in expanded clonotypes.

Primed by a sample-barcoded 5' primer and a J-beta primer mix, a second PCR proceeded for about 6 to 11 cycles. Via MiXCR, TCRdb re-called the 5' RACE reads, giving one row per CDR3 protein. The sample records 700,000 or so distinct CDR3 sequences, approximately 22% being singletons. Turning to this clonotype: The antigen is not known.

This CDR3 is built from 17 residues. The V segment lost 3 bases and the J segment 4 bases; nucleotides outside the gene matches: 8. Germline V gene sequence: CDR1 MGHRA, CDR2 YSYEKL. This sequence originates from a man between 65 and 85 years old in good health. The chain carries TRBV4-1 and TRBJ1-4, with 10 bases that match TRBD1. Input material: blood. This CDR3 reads CASSHSDRGLVNEKLFF. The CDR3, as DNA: TGCGCCAGCAGCCACTCCGACAGGGGGCTTGTTAATGAAAAACTGTTTTTT.